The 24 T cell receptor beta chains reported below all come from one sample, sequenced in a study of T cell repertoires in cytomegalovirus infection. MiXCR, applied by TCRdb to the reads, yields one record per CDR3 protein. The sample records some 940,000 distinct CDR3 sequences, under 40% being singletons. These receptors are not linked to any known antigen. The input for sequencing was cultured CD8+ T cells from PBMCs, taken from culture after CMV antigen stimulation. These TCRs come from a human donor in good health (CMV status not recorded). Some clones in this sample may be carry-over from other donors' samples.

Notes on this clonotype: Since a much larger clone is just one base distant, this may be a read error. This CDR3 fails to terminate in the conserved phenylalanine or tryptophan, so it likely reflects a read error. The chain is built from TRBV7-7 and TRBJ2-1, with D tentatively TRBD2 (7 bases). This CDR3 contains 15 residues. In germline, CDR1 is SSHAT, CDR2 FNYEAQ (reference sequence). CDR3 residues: CASSPGGPIYNEQFL. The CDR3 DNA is TGTGCTAGCAGCCCCGGGGGGCCGATTTACAATGAGCAGTTCCTC.

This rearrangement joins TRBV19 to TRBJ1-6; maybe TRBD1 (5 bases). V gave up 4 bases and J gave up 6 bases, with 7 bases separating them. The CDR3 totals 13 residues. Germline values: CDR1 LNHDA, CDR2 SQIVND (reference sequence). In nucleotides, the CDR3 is TGTGCCAGTAGTACCCAGGGTAATTCACCCCTCCACTTT. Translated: CASSTQGNSPLHF.

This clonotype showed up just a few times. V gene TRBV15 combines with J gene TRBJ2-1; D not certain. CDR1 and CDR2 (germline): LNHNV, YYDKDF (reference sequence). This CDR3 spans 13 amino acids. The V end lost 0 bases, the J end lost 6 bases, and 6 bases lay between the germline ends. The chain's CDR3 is CATSRDIPNEQFF. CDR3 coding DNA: TGTGCCACCAGCAGAGATATACCCAATGAGCAGTTCTTC.

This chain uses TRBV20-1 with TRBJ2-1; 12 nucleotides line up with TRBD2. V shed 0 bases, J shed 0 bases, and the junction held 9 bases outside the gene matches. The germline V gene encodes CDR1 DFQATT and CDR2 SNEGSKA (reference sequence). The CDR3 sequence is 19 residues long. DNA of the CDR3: TGCAGTGCTAGAGATCTGGGACTAGCGGGTTATGGCTCCTACAATGAGCAGTTCTTC. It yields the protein CSARDLGLAGYGSYNEQFF.

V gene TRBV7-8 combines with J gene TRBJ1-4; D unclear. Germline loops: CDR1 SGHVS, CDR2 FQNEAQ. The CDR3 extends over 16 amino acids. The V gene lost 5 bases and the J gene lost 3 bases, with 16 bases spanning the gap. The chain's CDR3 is CASSPGGGWSNEKLFF. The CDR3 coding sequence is TGTGCCAGCAGCCCTGGCGGCGGGTGGTCTAATGAAAAACTGTTTTTT.

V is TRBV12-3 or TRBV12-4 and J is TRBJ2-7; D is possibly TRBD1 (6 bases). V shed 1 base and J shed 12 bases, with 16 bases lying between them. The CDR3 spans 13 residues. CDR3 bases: TGTGCCAGCAGTTTAGAACCCCGGACAGTCCTGTACTTC. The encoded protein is CASSLEPRTVLYF.

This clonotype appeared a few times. This CDR3 reads CASSGLTGSNQPQHF. The CDR3 DNA is TGTGCCAGCAGTGGATTGACAGGGAGCAATCAGCCCCAGCATTTT. The chain joins TRBV28 to TRBJ1-5; 7 bases are shared with TRBD1. Germline CDR1 and CDR2: MDHEN and SYDVKM. V trimming: 5 bases; J trimming: 1 base; junction bases outside the gene matches: 5. CDR3 length equals 15 residues.

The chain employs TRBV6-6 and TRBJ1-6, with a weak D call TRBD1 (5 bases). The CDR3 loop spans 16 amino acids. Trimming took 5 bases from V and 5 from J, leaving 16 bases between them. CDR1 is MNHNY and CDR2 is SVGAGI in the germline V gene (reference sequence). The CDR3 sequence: CASSLTARGDNSPLHF. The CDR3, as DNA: TGTGCCAGCAGTCTGACAGCCCGGGGAGATAATTCACCCCTCCACTTT.

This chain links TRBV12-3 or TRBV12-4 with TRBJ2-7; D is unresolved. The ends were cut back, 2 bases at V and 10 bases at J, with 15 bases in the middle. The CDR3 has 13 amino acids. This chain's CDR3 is CASSLSLPRGQYF. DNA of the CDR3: TGTGCCAGCAGTTTATCGCTACCTCGAGGCCAGTACTTC.

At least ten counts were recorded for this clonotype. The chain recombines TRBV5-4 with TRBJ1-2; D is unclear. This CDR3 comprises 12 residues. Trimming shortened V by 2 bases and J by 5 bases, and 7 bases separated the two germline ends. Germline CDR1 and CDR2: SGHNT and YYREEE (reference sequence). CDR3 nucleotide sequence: TGTGCCAGCAGCTTAGAACGTTATGGCTACACCTTC. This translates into CASSLERYGYTF. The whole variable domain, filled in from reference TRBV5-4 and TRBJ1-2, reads ETGVTQSPTHLIKTRGQQVTLRCSSQSGHNTVSWYQQALGQGPQFIFQYYREEENGRGNFPPRFSGLQFPNYSSELNVNALELDDSALYLCASSLERYGYTFGSGTRLTVV.

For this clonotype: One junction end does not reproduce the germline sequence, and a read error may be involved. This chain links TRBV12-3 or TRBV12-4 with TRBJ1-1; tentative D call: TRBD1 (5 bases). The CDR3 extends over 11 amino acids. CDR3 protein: CASRWGTETFF. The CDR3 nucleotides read TGTGCCAGCAGATGGGGCACTGAAACTTTCTTT.

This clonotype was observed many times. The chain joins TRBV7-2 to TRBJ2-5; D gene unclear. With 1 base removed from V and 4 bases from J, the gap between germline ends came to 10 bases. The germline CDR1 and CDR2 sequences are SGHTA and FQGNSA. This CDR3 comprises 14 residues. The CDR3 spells CASSLGVMGETQYF. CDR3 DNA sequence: TGTGCCAGCAGCTTAGGGGTAATGGGAGAGACCCAGTACTTC.

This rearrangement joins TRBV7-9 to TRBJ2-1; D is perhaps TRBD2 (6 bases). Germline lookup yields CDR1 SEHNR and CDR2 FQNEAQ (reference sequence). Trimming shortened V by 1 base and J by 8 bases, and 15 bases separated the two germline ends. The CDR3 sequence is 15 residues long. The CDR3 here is CASSLVDDGGDEQFF. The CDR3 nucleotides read TGTGCCAGCAGCTTAGTGGATGACGGCGGGGATGAGCAGTTCTTC.

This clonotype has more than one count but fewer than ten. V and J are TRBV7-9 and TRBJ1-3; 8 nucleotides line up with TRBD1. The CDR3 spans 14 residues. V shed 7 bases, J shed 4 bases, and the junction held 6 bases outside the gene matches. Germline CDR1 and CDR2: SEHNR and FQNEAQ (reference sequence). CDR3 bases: TGTGCCAGCACCGATGGACAGGGAGGAAACACCATATATTTT. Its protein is CASTDGQGGNTIYF.

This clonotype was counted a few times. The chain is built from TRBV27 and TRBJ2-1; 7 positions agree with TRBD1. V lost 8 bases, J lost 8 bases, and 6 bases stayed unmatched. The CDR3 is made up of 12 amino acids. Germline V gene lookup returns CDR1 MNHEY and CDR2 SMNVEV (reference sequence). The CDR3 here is CASARGLDEQFF. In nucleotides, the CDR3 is TGTGCCAGCGCTAGGGGGCTGGATGAGCAGTTCTTC.

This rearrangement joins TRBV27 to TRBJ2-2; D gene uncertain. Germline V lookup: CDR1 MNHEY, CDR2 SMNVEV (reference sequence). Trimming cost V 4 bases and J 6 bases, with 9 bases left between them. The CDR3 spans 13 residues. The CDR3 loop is CASSYVVPGELFF. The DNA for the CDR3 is TGTGCCAGCAGTTACGTGGTCCCCGGGGAGCTGTTTTTT.

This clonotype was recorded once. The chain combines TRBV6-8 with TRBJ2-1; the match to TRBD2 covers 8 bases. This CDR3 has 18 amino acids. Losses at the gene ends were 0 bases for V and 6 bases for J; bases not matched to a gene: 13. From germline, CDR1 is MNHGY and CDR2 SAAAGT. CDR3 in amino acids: CASSYSRPTSAIGNEQFF. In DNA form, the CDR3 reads TGTGCCAGCAGTTACTCAAGACCGACTAGCGCAATAGGCAATGAGCAGTTCTTC.

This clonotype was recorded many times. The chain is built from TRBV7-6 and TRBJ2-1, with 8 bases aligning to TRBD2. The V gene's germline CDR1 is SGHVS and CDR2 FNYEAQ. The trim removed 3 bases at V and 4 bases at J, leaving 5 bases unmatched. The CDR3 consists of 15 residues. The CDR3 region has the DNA TGTGCCAGCAGCTTGGCAGCGGGGGATTACAATGAGCAGTTCTTC. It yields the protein CASSLAAGDYNEQFF. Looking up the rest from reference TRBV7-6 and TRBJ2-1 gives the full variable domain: GAGVSQSPRYKVTKRGQDVALRCDPISGHVSLYWYRQALGQGPEFLTYFNYEAQQDKSGLPNDRFSAERPEGSISTLTIQRTEQRDSAMYRCASSLAAGDYNEQFFGPGTRLTVL.

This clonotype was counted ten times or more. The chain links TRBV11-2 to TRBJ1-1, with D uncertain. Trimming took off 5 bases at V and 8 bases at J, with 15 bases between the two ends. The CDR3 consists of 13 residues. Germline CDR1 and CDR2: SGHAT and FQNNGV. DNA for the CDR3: TGTGCCAGCAGCCTCTCCCCCACGGTCGAAGCTTTCTTT. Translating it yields CASSLSPTVEAFF.

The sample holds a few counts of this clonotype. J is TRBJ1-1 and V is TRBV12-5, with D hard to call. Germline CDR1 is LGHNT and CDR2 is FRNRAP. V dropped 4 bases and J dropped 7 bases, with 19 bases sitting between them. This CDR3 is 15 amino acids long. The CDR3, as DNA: TGTGCTAGTGGTTCGCCCGACATCCTCCCAGGTGAAGCTTTCTTT. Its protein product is CASGSPDILPGEAFF.

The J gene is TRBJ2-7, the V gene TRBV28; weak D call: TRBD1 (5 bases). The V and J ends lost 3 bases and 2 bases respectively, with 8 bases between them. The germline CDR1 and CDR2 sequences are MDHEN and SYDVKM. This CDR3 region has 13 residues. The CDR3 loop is CASSLDNAYEQYV. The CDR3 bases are TGTGCCAGCAGTTTGGACAACGCCTACGAGCAGTACGTC.

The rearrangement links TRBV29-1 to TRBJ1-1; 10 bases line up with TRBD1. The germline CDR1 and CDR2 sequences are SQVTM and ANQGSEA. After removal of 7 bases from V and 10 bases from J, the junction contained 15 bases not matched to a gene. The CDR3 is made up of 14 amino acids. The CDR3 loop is CSALRQGASPRAFF. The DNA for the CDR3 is TGCAGCGCCCTAAGACAGGGGGCCAGCCCAAGAGCTTTCTTT.

CDR3 DNA: TGTGCCAGCAGTTTAACGGGACTAGCGGGGGTGTTTGAGACCCAGTACTTC. Amino acids: CASSLTGLAGVFETQYF. The V and J genes are TRBV12-3 or TRBV12-4 and TRBJ2-5, with TRBD2 identical over 14 bases. The CDR3 is made up of 17 amino acids. V was pared by 2 bases and J by 5 bases, with 7 bases of the junction left unmatched.

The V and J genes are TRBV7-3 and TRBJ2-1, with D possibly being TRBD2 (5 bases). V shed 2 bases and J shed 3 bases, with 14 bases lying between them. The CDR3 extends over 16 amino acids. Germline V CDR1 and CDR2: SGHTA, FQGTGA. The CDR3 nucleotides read TGTGCCAGCAGCTTAGAGGGCAGAAAAGGCTACAATGAGCAGTTCTTC. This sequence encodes CASSLEGRKGYNEQFF.